The clone carrying this T cell receptor (beta chain) was picked up a small number of times. Its antigen is as yet unknown. TCRdb re-called the 5' RACE reads through MiXCR, storing one row per CDR3 protein. The sample records some 460,000 distinct CDR3 sequences, approximately 14% being singletons. These data are taken from a study of identical twins. Study outcomes and limitations: Conclusions relied on cross-sectional statistical analysis, not following the same donors.

The CDR3 is 12 amino acids. Trimming pared 6 bases from V and 8 bases from J, leaving 11 bases between. These data were also reused for a study on yellow fever vaccine responses in identical twins.

This receptor was taken from a woman younger than 30 in good health. Sequencing input: CD4+ T cells sorted from blood. This chain uses TRBV12-3 or TRBV12-4 with TRBJ2-1; the D is unclear. CDR3 nucleotides: TGTGCCAGCAGCTGGCGTCGGGATGAGCAGTTCTTC. Amino acid sequence: CASSWRRDEQFF.